What follows is one T cell receptor (beta chain) and its context. In its sample, this clonotype was seen many times. Its antigen remains unidentified. Base qualities are not at hand, and no much larger clone is one base apart. V is cut by 9 bases and J by 13 bases, and the space between the germline ends is 21 bases. Spanning cysteine to phenylalanine, the CDR3 consists of 12 amino acids. Kept here is only the CDR3 DNA, which spans 36 bases and is read in frame from base 1. CDR1 and CDR2, looked up from the germline V gene, are MNHNS and SASEGT. The data are from a study of human T cells and chemical hapten exposure (dated by TCRdb to the early 2020s). Looking at the study overall: For sensitization, 2% DPC in acetone was applied to a 2 cm by 2 cm area of upper inner arm skin. Patients additionally received weekly therapeutic DPC doses to the scalp throughout the roughly 26-week study period. Patch testing on the upper back used Finn chambers containing 0.01% DPC, with scoring done after 6 days according to International Contact Dermatitis Research Group standards. Alopecia areata with under or over 50% scalp involvement, alopecia totalis and alopecia universalis were represented in the patient cohort, which was mostly female. Libraries were pooled for sequencing, and per-sample TCR yields varied mainly because of small differences in library volumes within the pool. The study tracked peripheral blood TCR repertoire changes in vivo during primary and secondary sensitization to the hapten diphenylcyclopropenone (DPC) in alopecia patients. Blood was sampled from patients pre-sensitization (week 0) and at 2, 6 and about 24 weeks after DPC sensitization. Blood for TCR sequencing was provided by twenty-nine alopecia patients at one to four time points (pre-sensitization, 2, 6 and 24 weeks).

Library method: RACE. For sequencing, a NextSeq 500 was employed. During library preparation, unique molecular identifiers were attached to individual cDNA molecules so that TCRs could be counted quantitatively and reproducibly. Both TCR alpha and TCR beta chains were sequenced from each blood RNA sample. Under the source paper's analysis protocol: A median of roughly 99,000 TCRs per sample was observed, with a range of roughly 20,000 to 750,000. The Decombinator software suite was used to annotate the V, J and CDR3 of the TCR reads. For PS versus PT1 abundance plots, all samples were subsampled to the same number of TCRs (28,000). TCRs were defined as expanded if absent before sensitization and observed at least eight times at the 2-week time point. Clones were called with MiXCR by TCRdb after fastp trimmed the public reads at Q25, and only in-frame beta chains were retained. Each CDR3 protein appears once, grouped with its most common genes and DNA. TCRdb, rather than the study authors, made the V and J calls. The sample table lists about 87,000 distinct CDR3 sequences, around 10% of them with a count of one. In total, the top ten clones hold around 3.6% of the sample.

Beyond this particular receptor, the publication reports: All patients had alopecia, a presumed autoimmune disease, so their immune response might differ from that of healthy individuals. No change with DPC sensitization was found in the number of TCRs above 1 in 1000 frequency, and no evidence of global repertoire structure alterations was found. Patch test score was positively correlated with the number of PT1 expanded TCRs, with significance at thresholds 8, 16 and 32 but not at 4. Compared with pre-sensitization or healthy control sets, expanded TCRs formed significantly more large CDR3 similarity clusters, which is consistent with antigen-driven responses. After repeated subsampling, the strength of the expansion versus patch-test correlation and the threshold at which it became significant changed.

The sample's time point label is to be understood as: pre-sensitization, week 0. Taken with the paper, the label for treatment or condition translates to: therapeutic diphenylcyclopropenone sensitization with weekly scalp DPC. At each patch-test visit, blood was drawn before the patch test was applied. Patients were considered eligible if aged 18 to 70, diagnosed with alopecia and deemed suitable for DPC therapy, and patients were excluded if pregnant. Total RNA was extracted from unfractionated whole blood collected in Tempus Blood RNA tubes. The sequences come from whole blood, collected in connection with sensitization to the hapten diphenylcyclopropenone (DPC). The sequence was obtained from a woman aged 35 to 49 with alopecia areata. Some clones in this sample may be carry-over from other donors' samples. The chain joins TRBV6-1 to TRBJ2-5, and the D gene may be TRBD1, 5 bases matching. The CDR3 is CASSTAERGRYF. The nucleotide sequence reads TGTGCCAGTAGCACCGCGGAAAGGGGCCGGTACTTC.